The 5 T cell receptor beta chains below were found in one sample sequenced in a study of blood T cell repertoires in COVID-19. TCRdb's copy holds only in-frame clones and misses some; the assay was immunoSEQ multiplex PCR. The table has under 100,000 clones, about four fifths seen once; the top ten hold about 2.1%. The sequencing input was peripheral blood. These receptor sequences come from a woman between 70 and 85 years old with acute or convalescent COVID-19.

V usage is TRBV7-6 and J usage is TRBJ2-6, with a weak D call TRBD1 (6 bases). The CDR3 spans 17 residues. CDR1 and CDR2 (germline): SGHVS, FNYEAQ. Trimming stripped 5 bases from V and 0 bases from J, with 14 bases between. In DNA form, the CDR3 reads TGTGCCAGCAGCCCCTGGGACACAGACTCTGGGGCCAACGTCCTGACTTTC. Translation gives CASSPWDTDSGANVLTF.

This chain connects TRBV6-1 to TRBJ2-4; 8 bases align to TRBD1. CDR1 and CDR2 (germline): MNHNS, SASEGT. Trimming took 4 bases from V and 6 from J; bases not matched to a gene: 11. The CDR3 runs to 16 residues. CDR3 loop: CASSAGTGLNRNIQYF. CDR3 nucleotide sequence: TGTGCCAGCAGTGCAGGGACAGGCCTTAACCGAAACATTCAGTACTTC.

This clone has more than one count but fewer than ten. The CDR3 region is CASMTIEGSGGEQYF. The CDR3 DNA follows: TGTGCCAGCATGACGATTGAGGGTAGCGGTGGCGAGCAGTACTTC. The chain recombines TRBV28 with TRBJ2-7; TRBD2 might be the D (6 bases). Germline V gene data show CDR1 as MDHEN and CDR2 as SYDVKM. This CDR3 is built from 15 residues. V lost 7 bases, J lost 6 bases, and 22 bases lay in between.

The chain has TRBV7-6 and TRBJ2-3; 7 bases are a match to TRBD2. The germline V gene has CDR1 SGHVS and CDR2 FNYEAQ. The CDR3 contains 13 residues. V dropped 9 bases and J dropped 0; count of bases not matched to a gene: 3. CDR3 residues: CASRRGSTDTQYF. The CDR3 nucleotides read TGTGCCAGTAGGCGGGGGAGCACAGATACGCAGTATTTT.

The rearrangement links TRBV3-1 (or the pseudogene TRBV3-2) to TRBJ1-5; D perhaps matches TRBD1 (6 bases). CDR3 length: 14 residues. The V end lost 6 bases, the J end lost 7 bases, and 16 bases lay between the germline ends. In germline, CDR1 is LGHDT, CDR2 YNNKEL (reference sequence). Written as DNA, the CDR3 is TGTGCCAGCAGTCTACAGGGAATTGGACAGCCCCAGCATTTT. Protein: CASSLQGIGQPQHF.